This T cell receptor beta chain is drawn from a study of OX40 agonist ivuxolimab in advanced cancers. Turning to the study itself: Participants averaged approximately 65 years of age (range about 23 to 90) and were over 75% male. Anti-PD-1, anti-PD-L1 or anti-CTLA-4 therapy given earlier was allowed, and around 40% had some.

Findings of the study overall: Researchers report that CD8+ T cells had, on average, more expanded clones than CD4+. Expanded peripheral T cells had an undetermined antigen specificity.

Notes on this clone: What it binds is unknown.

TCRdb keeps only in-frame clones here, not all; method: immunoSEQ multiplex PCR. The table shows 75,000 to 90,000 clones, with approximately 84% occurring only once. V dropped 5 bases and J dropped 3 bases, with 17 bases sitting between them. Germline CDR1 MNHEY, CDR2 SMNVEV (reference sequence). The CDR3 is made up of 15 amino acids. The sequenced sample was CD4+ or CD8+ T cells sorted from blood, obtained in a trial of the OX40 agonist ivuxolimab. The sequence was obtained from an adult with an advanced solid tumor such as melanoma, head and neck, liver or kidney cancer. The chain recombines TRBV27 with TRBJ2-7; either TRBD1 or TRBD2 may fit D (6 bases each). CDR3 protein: CASSPGAGVSYEQYF. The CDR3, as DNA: TGTGCCAGCAGTCCGGGAGCAGGGGTGAGCTACGAGCAGTACTTC.